The rows below give T cell receptor beta chains drawn from one sample of a study of T cell repertoires in cytomegalovirus infection. Which antigens these TCRs recognize remains unknown. Each CDR3 protein gets one entry after TCRdb re-called the reads with MiXCR. Of more than 55,000 distinct CDR3 sequences in the sample, approximately 22% were seen once. The material sequenced was CD8+ T cells from cultured PBMCs, taken from culture after CMV antigen stimulation. Receptor source: a human donor in good health (CMV status not recorded). Some clones in this sample may be carry-over from other donors' samples. The CDR3 runs from the conserved cysteine through the conserved F or W. D genes are given only for firm matches. Part of the rows lack a size; the others show once, few, many or a class for expanded clones.

TGTGCCAGCAGCTTAGATCGGTCGGGTTTACAAGAGACCCAGTACTTC	CASSLDRSGLQETQYF	-	-	TRBJ2-5	TRBV7-9
TGTGCCAGCAGCAAATATAGCGGGGGGGCGAATGAGCAGTTCTTC	CASSKYSGGANEQFF	TRBD2	few	TRBJ2-1	TRBV7-8
TGCAGTGCTACCGGGACACAGCAAGAGACCCAGTACTTC	CSATGTQQETQYF	-	few	TRBJ2-5	TRBV20-1
TGTGCTAGTGGTCGTAGCGGGGGGACTTACAATGAGCAGTTCTTC	CASGRSGGTYNEQFF	TRBD2	-	TRBJ2-1	TRBV12-5
TGTGCCAGCAGTGCGATACCGGCGGTCACAGATACGCAGTATTTT	CASSAIPAVTDTQYF	-	-	TRBJ2-3	TRBV6-1
TGTGCCAGCAGGGCCCCGGGACAGATAAACTATGGCCACACCTTC	CASRAPGQINYGHTF	TRBD1	-	TRBJ1-2	TRBV11-2
TGTGCCAGCAAAAGGTTGTCAACCTACGAGCAGTACTTC	CASKRLSTYEQYF	-	-	TRBJ2-7	TRBV6-2/TRBV6-3
TGTGCCACCGGGACAGGGGGGATAAGCCAAGAGACCCAGTACTTC	CATGTGGISQETQYF	TRBD1	-	TRBJ2-5	TRBV7-2
TGTGCCAGCAGTTCGTGGCAGAAGATTAATCAGCCCCAGCATTTT	CASSSWQKINQPQHF	-	-	TRBJ1-5	TRBV6-2/TRBV6-3
TGTGCCAGCAGTTACCATCGACAGGGGAGGGGGCACACAGATACGCAGTATTTT	CASSYHRQGRGHTDTQYF	-	-	TRBJ2-3	TRBV6-2/TRBV6-3
TGTGCCAGCCGGACAGGGGGGTCCTACGAGCAGTACTTC	CASRTGGSYEQYF	TRBD1	-	TRBJ2-7	TRBV27
TGTGCCAGCAGCGTCCTAGGGGGGGACACTATACAGGTGACAAATCAGCCCCAGCATTTT	CASSVLGGDTIQVTNQPQHF	-	many	TRBJ1-5	TRBV5-6
TGTGCCATCAAGGCGGGGGGGCGCCAAGAGACCCAGTACTTC	CAIKAGGRQETQYF	TRBD2	-	TRBJ2-5	TRBV10-3
TGCGCCAGCAGCCTCCGCTCCTACAATGAGCAGTTCTTC	CASSLRSYNEQFF	-	few	TRBJ2-1	TRBV4-3
TGTGCCAGCAGCTTTTATAACACTGAAGCTTTCTTT	CASSFYNTEAFF	-	-	TRBJ1-1	TRBV7-2
TGCGCCAGCAGCCAAGATCTTCGGGGGGTGATATATGGCTACACCTTC	CASSQDLRGVIYGYTF	-	-	TRBJ1-2	TRBV4-3
TGTGCCAGCAGCTTAGAATCTCTAGCGGGGGGGAGCTCCTACAATGAGCAGTTCTTC	CASSLESLAGGSSYNEQFF	TRBD2	-	TRBJ2-1	TRBV11-2
TGTGCTAGCAGCTCAGGACAGGGGGTTGGCTACGAGCAGTACTTC	CASSSGQGVGYEQYF	TRBD1	-	TRBJ2-7	TRBV7-6
TGTGCCAGCAGTATCCGGGACAGGGGATTAGCTAACTATGGCTACACCTTC	CASSIRDRGLANYGYTF	TRBD1	-	TRBJ1-2	TRBV12-3/TRBV12-4
TGTGCCAGCAGCCACGGGACAGGGCAGCTTCGTCGCGAGCAGTACTTC	CASSHGTGQLRREQYF	TRBD1	-	TRBJ2-7	TRBV14
TGTGCCAGCAGCCAGGACAGCTACGAGCAGTACTTC	CASSQDSYEQYF	-	-	TRBJ2-7	TRBV11-3
TGTGCCAGCAGCTTATCAGGGGGAAACCAGCCCCAGCATTTT	CASSLSGGNQPQHF	TRBD1	-	TRBJ1-5	TRBV7-2
TGTGCCAGCAGGGGACAGGGGTTCGGGCAGCCCCAGCATTTT	CASRGQGFGQPQHF	TRBD1	-	TRBJ1-5	TRBV6-2/TRBV6-3
TGTGCCAGCAGCTTACGAAAACAGATGAACACTGAAGCTTTCTTT	CASSLRKQMNTEAFF	-	-	TRBJ1-1	TRBV7-9
TGTGCCAGCAGCCCCGACGCTTTCTCTGGAAACACCATATATTTT	CASSPDAFSGNTIYF	-	-	TRBJ1-3	TRBV12-3/TRBV12-4
TGTGCTAGTGGTTTAGACGAGGCCTACGAGCAGTACTTC	CASGLDEAYEQYF	-	-	TRBJ2-7	TRBV12-5
TGTGCCAGCAGCTTAGGGGGGCGCCCGGATACGCAGTATTTT	CASSLGGRPDTQYF	-	-	TRBJ2-3	TRBV5-4
TGTGCCAGCAGCTCTATAGGTCCCAATCAGCCCCAGCATTTT	CASSSIGPNQPQHF	-	few	TRBJ1-5	TRBV12-3/TRBV12-4
TGTGCCAGCAGCTTTTTAGGGCTGGCTTTCTTT	CASSFLGLAFF	-	few	TRBJ1-1	TRBV7-4
TGTGCCAGCAGCTCGACAGGGCGTCACACTGAAGCTTTCTTT	CASSSTGRHTEAFF	TRBD1	-	TRBJ1-1	TRBV7-8
TGTGCCAGCAGCTTCGGGCCTTTGGGGACAGAGAGCTACGAGCAGTACTTC	CASSFGPLGTESYEQYF	TRBD1	-	TRBJ2-7	TRBV7-3
TGTGCCAGCAGCTCCGGGACAGCGTCTGGAGACGAGCAGTACTTC	CASSSGTASGDEQYF	TRBD1	-	TRBJ2-7	TRBV6-2/TRBV6-3